This TCR beta chain was captured by sequencing in a study of shared clonotypes between healthy human individuals. Findings of the study overall: Unshared clonotypes carried lower generation probabilities than those common to all four donors.

For this clone: The antigen remains undetermined.

Germline V gene sequence: CDR1 GTSNPN, CDR2 SVGIG (reference sequence). There are 13 residues in the CDR3. Trimming shortened V by 7 bases and J by 2 bases, and 12 bases separated the two germline ends. The split of CD4+ cells yielded CD45RA+ naive and CD45RA-negative memory subsets. Profiled with immunoSEQ multiplex PCR; TCRdb holds only in-frame clones, not every one. The profile shows roughly 1 million clones, about 70% of them singletons. This receptor was obtained from a man aged 18 to 30 in good health. The gene calls are TRBV30 and TRBJ1-5, with a possible D match to TRBD1 (5 bases). The specimen was memory CD4+ T cells sorted from blood. Subset indicated: CD45RA-negative fraction. The CDR3 is CALESQGNQPQHF. CDR3 coding DNA: TGTGCCTTGGAGTCACAGGGCAATCAGCCCCAGCATTTT.